This T cell receptor (beta chain) was obtained from a study of regulatory T cells in long-lasting Graves disease. This clonotype was detected many times. This CDR3 comprises 13 residues. Germline CDR1 and CDR2: SNHLY and FYNNEI. V shed 6 bases and J 8 bases; nucleotides not matched to a gene: 6. Sequencing libraries for TCR beta were prepared with iRepertoire HTBI primers and Arm-PCR of CDR3 regions. TCRdb reprocessed the multiplex PCR reads via MiXCR and lists one record per CDR3 protein. The data show around 340,000 distinct CDR3 sequences, roughly 21% seen once. Time point defined: persistent/refractory GD, antithyroid drugs over 5 years with positive TRAb. Isolated PBMC RNA provided the starting material for the TCR library.

V usage is TRBV2 and J usage is TRBJ2-4, with 8 nucleotides matching TRBD1. The receptor was derived from a female donor with Graves disease. The sequenced sample was peripheral blood mononuclear cells (PBMCs), obtained when the disease was refractory, from a patient treated with antithyroid drugs. The CDR3: CASRDRAAYIQYF. Written as DNA, the CDR3 is TGTGCCAGCAGGGACAGGGCGGCATACATTCAGTACTTC.